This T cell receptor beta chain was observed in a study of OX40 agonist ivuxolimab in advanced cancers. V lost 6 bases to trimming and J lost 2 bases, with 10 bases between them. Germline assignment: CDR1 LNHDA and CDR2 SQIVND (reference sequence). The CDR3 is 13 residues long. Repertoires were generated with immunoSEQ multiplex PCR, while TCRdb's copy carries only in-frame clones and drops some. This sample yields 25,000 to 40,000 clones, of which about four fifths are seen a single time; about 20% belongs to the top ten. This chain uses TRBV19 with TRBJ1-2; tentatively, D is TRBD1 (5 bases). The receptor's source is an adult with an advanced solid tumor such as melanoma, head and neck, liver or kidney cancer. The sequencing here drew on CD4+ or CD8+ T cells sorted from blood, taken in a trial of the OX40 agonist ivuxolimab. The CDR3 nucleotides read TGTGCCAGTAGCGCACAGGTAAACTATGGCTACACCTTC. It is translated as CASSAQVNYGYTF.